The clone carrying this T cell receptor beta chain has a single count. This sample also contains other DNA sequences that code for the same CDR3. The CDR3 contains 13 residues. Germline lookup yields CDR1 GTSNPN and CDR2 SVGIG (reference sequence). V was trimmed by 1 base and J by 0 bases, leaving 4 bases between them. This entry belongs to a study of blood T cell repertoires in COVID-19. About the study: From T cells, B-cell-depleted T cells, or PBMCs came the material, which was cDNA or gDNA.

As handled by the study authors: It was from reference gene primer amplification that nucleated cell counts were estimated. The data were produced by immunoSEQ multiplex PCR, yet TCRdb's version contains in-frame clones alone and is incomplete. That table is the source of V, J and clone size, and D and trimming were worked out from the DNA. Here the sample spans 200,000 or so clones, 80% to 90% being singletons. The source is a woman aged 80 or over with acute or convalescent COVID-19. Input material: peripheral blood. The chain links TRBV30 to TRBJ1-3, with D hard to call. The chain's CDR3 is CAWSGSSGNTIYF. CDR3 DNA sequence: TGTGCCTGGAGTGGCAGCTCTGGAAACACCATATATTTT.